This T cell receptor beta chain emerged from a study of cytomegalovirus exposure and HLA in healthy donors. The protocol was immunoSEQ multiplex PCR, while the TCRdb copy is restricted to in-frame clones and leaves out a portion. The sample holds around 130,000 clones, roughly 89% seen once. Study results and caveats: Later, an analysis found that TCR clusters from the first cohort tended to co-occur in the roughly 110 validation repertoires.

Germline-derived CDR1 and CDR2 are MGHDK and SYGVNS. V dropped 3 bases and J dropped 4 bases, with 10 bases sitting between them. The CDR3 totals 15 residues. On this clone: Its antigen is currently unknown.

The chain recombines TRBV25-1 with TRBJ1-6; D not certain. Sequencing used PBMCs. The sequence came from a man under 40 in good health and CMV-seronegative. The CDR3 protein is CASSDWTLYNSPLHF. As DNA, the CDR3 is TGTGCCAGCAGTGACTGGACTCTTTATAATTCACCCCTCCACTTT.